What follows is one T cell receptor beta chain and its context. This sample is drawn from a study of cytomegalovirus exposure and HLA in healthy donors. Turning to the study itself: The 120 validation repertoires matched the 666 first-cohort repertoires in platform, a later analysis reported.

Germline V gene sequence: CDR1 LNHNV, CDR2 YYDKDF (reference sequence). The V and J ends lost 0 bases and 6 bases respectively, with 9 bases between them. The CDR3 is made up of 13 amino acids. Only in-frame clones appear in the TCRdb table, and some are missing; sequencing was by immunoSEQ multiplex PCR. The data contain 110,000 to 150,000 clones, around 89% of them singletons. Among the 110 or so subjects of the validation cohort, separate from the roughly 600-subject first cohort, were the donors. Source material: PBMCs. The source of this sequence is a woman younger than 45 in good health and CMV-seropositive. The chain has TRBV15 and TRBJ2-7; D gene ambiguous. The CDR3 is CATSRDLTTEQYF. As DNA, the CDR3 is TGTGCCACCAGCAGAGATCTCACTACCGAGCAGTACTTC.